This T cell receptor beta chain was found in a study of early T cells in non-severe SARS-CoV-2 infection. This clonotype was counted a few times. TCRdb re-called the 5' RACE reads through MiXCR, storing one row per CDR3 protein. The sample consists of some 40,000 distinct CDR3 sequences, roughly 3.9% of them appearing once. The CDR3 loop spans 14 amino acids. Germline V gives CDR1 SQVTM, CDR2 ANQGSEA. V shed 3 bases, J shed 3 bases, and the junction held 7 bases outside the gene matches. The J gene is TRBJ1-2, the V gene TRBV29-1, with TRBD1 matching 7 bases. This TCR was sampled from an adult who was a healthcare worker with PCR-confirmed SARS-CoV-2 infection or an uninfected control (not recorded which). Sequences were obtained from whole blood. The CDR3 DNA reads as TGCAGCGTTGATAACAGGGGTCTTTACTATGGCTACACCTTC. This gives the protein CSVDNRGLYYGYTF.